Presented here are 31 T cell receptor beta chains from one specimen sequenced in a study of blood T cell repertoires in COVID-19. Sequencing used immunoSEQ multiplex PCR; TCRdb keeps in-frame clones, though not all of them. The data show about 270,000 clones, approximately 89% seen once. The sequenced sample was PBMCs or T cells enriched from blood (not recorded which). Receptors were obtained from a woman aged 18-35 years who had recovered from COVID-19.

The J gene is TRBJ1-2, the V gene TRBV18; D gene ambiguous. The length of the CDR3 is 14 residues. V lost 0 bases and J lost 6, with 11 bases in between. Germline V CDR1 and CDR2: KGHSH, LQKENI. The CDR3 DNA sequence: TGTGCCAGCTCACCACCCGTGACAATGAATGGCTACACCTTC. Its translation is CASSPPVTMNGYTF.

The gene calls are TRBV4-1 and TRBJ2-5; D may be TRBD2 (5 bases). The length of the CDR3 is 15 residues. The germline V and J ends were trimmed by 1 base and 1 base, with 10 bases remaining between them. Germline V lookup: CDR1 MGHRA, CDR2 YSYEKL. The CDR3 DNA sequence: TGCGCCAGCAGCCAAGTGGCGACTACCCAAGAGACCCAGTACTTC. Translating gives CASSQVATTQETQYF.

The chain couples TRBV30 to TRBJ2-5; 9 nucleotides line up with TRBD2. V lost 1 base, J lost 5 bases, and 5 bases stayed unmatched. Germline CDR1 GTSNPN, CDR2 SVGIG (reference sequence). The CDR3 extends over 14 amino acids. The CDR3 region is CAWSDAAGGETQYF. The CDR3 nucleotides are TGTGCCTGGAGTGACGCTGCGGGAGGGGAGACCCAGTACTTC.

V and J are TRBV6-2 or TRBV6-3 and TRBJ2-2, with unresolved D. CDR1 is MNHEY, CDR2 SVGEGT, per germline. CDR3 length: 15 amino acids. V lost 2 bases and J 2 bases, leaving 9 bases between the germline ends. CDR3 coding DNA: TGTGCCAGCAGTTACGCGAGAATAAACACCGGGGAGCTGTTTTTT. Protein sequence: CASSYARINTGELFF.

CDR3 amino acids: CASSQAPYEQYF. The CDR3 DNA is TGCGCCAGCAGCCAGGCCCCCTACGAGCAGTACTTC. This chain joins TRBV4-1 and TRBJ2-7; D uncertain. Trimming took off 3 bases at V and 2 bases at J, with 5 bases between the two ends. The length of the CDR3 is 12 residues. Germline values: CDR1 MGHRA, CDR2 YSYEKL.

The chain has TRBV6-5 and TRBJ2-1; D call uncertain. Germline lookup yields CDR1 MNHEY and CDR2 SVGAGI. V was pared by 4 bases and J by 7 bases, with 8 bases between. The CDR3 runs 12 residues. Here the CDR3 reads CASSSLVNEQFF. Written as DNA, the CDR3 is TGTGCCAGCAGTTCCCTAGTAAATGAGCAGTTCTTC.

This clone turned up a few times. This rearrangement joins TRBV5-1 to TRBJ2-2, with TRBD2 identical over 8 bases. In germline, CDR1 is SGHRS, CDR2 YFSETQ. Germline trimming cut 0 bases from V and 3 bases from J; bases unmatched to any gene: 1. This CDR3 comprises 15 residues. CDR3 DNA sequence: TGCGCCAGCAGCTTGGCGGGAGGGTACACCGGGGAGCTGTTTTTT. This encodes CASSLAGGYTGELFF.

The chain is built from TRBV7-9 and TRBJ2-7, with 9 positions matching TRBD2. The CDR3 extends over 15 amino acids. Germline-derived CDR1 and CDR2 are SEHNR and FQNEAQ (reference sequence). J was trimmed by 5 bases and V by 1 base; bases with no gene match: 6. CDR3 in DNA: TGTGCCAGCAGCTTAGAGGCGGGAGGGCGGCACGAGCAGTACTTC. Protein: CASSLEAGGRHEQYF. Full variable domain (outside the CDR3, taken from reference TRBV7-9 and TRBJ2-7): DTGVSQNPRHKITKRGQNVTFRCDPISEHNRLYWYRQTLGQGPEFLTYFQNEAQLEKSRLLSDRFSAERPKGSFSTLEIQRTEQGDSAMYLCASSLEAGGRHEQYFGPGTRLTVT.

CDR3 nucleotide sequence: TGTGCCAGCAGCCCGGGACGAGACAGGATCGGTGGCTACACCTTC. Residues: CASSPGRDRIGGYTF. The chain joins TRBV5-6 to TRBJ1-2; D is perhaps TRBD1 (6 bases). V was pared by 4 bases and J by 7 bases, with 20 bases between. Germline V CDR1 and CDR2: SGHDT, YYEEEE. The CDR3 is 15 amino acids.

V gene TRBV28 combines with J gene TRBJ2-2, with TRBD2 identical over 9 bases. Germline values: CDR1 MDHEN, CDR2 SYDVKM. This CDR3 spans 17 amino acids. J lost 2 bases, V lost 2 bases, and 6 bases had no gene match. The CDR3 protein is CASSLGIAGDNTGELFF. CDR3 bases: TGTGCCAGCAGTTTAGGAATAGCGGGAGACAACACCGGGGAGCTGTTTTTT.

This clone was detected only once. The chain is built from TRBV9 and TRBJ2-5; 13 nucleotides match TRBD2. V was pared by 1 base and J by 7 bases, with 10 bases of the junction left unmatched. This CDR3 has 17 amino acids. The germline CDR1 and CDR2 sequences are SGDLS and YYNGEE. The CDR3 loop reads CASSVSTSGRALGTQYF. The DNA of the CDR3 is TGTGCCAGCAGCGTATCCACTAGCGGGAGGGCCCTAGGGACCCAGTACTTC.

V usage is TRBV6-5 and J usage is TRBJ2-2; possible D gene TRBD1, 6 bases. V lost 7 bases, J lost 0 bases, and 9 bases lay in between. Germline loops: CDR1 MNHEY, CDR2 SVGAGI. The CDR3 extends over 14 amino acids. CDR3 in amino acids: CASTGQPNTGELFF. CDR3 in DNA: TGTGCCAGCACCGGACAGCCGAACACCGGGGAGCTGTTTTTT.

This chain connects TRBV6-5 to TRBJ2-7; D is possibly TRBD2 (6 bases). There are 13 residues in the CDR3. The ends were cut back, 2 bases at V and 7 bases at J, with 12 bases in the middle. CDR1 and CDR2 from the germline V gene are MNHEY and SVGAGI. In DNA form, the CDR3 reads TGTGCCAGCAGTTACACGACACGGGGGGAGCAGTACTTC. Translated, it gives CASSYTTRGEQYF.

The chain employs TRBV5-1 and TRBJ1-2; no definite D call. CDR1 SGHRS and CDR2 YFSETQ come from the germline V gene. The V and J ends lost 0 bases and 3 bases respectively, with 9 bases between them. The CDR3 has 14 amino acids. CDR3 sequence (DNA): TGCGCCAGCAGCTTGGACAGTAACCACTATGGCTACACCTTC. Encoded protein: CASSLDSNHYGYTF.

V is TRBV30 and J is TRBJ2-5; 7 nucleotides line up with TRBD2. Germline-derived CDR1 and CDR2 are GTSNPN and SVGIG (reference sequence). The CDR3 covers 14 residues. After removal of 0 bases from V and 2 bases from J, the junction contained 3 bases not matched to a gene. CDR3 bases: TGTGCCTGGAGTGTTTCGGGGGGACAAGAGACCCAGTACTTC. It translates to CAWSVSGGQETQYF.

The gene calls are TRBV5-1 and TRBJ2-3; 8 bases are a match to TRBD1. V shed 4 bases and J 4 bases; nucleotides not matched to a gene: 5. There are 14 residues in the CDR3. Germline assignment: CDR1 SGHRS and CDR2 YFSETQ. CDR3 sequence reads: CASSRGQGADTQYF. CDR3 DNA: TGCGCCAGCAGCCGAGGACAGGGCGCAGATACGCAGTATTTT.

This chain uses TRBV7-7 with TRBJ2-2; the match to TRBD2 covers 8 bases. There are 15 residues in the CDR3. V lost 5 bases and J lost 6; bases outside the gene matches: 8. The V gene's germline CDR1 is SSHAT and CDR2 FNYEAQ (reference sequence). The CDR3 reads CASSLGLGTSGELFF. The CDR3 DNA is TGTGCCAGCAGCCTGGGACTAGGGACCTCCGGGGAGCTGTTTTTT. Full variable domain (remainder filled in from reference TRBV7-7 and TRBJ2-2): GAGVSQSPRYKVTKRGQDVTLRCDPISSHATLYWYQQALGQGPEFLTYFNYEAQPDKSGLPSDRFSAERPEGSISTLTIQRTEQRDSAMYRCASSLGLGTSGELFFGEGSRLTVL.

This clone was recorded at least ten times. V gene TRBV9 combines with J gene TRBJ2-7, with 9 positions matching TRBD1. The CDR3 is made up of 15 amino acids. In germline, CDR1 is SGDLS, CDR2 YYNGEE. The J segment lost 10 bases and the V segment lost 9 bases, leaving 20 bases of the junction unmatched. CDR3 protein: CATSRGTGPNRLQYF. Written as DNA, the CDR3 is TGTGCCACCTCGAGGGGGACAGGGCCAAATCGTCTTCAGTACTTC.

This chain uses TRBV19 with TRBJ1-1; the D is unclear. CDR3 length: 13 residues. Trimming took 3 bases from V and 5 from J, leaving 10 bases between them. Germline assignment: CDR1 LNHDA and CDR2 SQIVND (reference sequence). CDR3 DNA: TGTGCCAGTAGTATGGCAGGTAGGACTGAAGCTTTCTTT. Amino acids: CASSMAGRTEAFF.

The chain couples TRBV4-1 to TRBJ2-7, with 8 nucleotides matching TRBD2. The CDR3 runs to 15 residues. In germline, CDR1 is MGHRA, CDR2 YSYEKL. J lost 2 bases, V lost 2 bases, and 5 bases had no gene match. The CDR3 reads CASSQRAGGAYEQYF. CDR3 bases: TGCGCCAGCAGCCAAAGGGCGGGAGGCGCCTACGAGCAGTACTTC.

In its sample, this clone was seen once. The chain carries TRBV4-1 and TRBJ1-1, with D possibly matching TRBD1 (6 bases). This CDR3 spans 14 amino acids. Between the trimmed V and J ends, which lost 3 bases and 5 bases, there was a span of 13 bases. Germline V gene lookup returns CDR1 MGHRA and CDR2 YSYEKL. CDR3 DNA: TGCGCCAGCAGCCAGAACAGGGCATGGACTGAAGCTTTCTTT. It is translated as CASSQNRAWTEAFF.

The chain employs TRBV9 and TRBJ2-7, with 11 bases identical to TRBD2. The V gene end was trimmed by 0 bases and the J gene end by 9 bases; junction bases not matched to a gene: 8. The CDR3 spans 15 residues. Germline loops: CDR1 SGDLS, CDR2 YYNGEE. The CDR3 DNA reads TGTGCCAGCAGCGTAGACGTAGCGGGAGGGCCGGTGCAGTACTTC. Translating it yields CASSVDVAGGPVQYF.

The chain has TRBV7-6 and TRBJ1-6; the match to TRBD1 covers 9 bases. The CDR3 is 15 amino acids. Germline CDR1 is SGHVS and CDR2 is FNYEAQ. Germline trimming cut 5 bases from V and 7 bases from J; bases unmatched to any gene: 6. The CDR3 DNA sequence: TGTGCCAGCAGCCCCGGGACAGGGAAGAATTCACCCCTCCACTTT. Translating it yields CASSPGTGKNSPLHF.

The chain carries TRBV24-1 and TRBJ2-1, with TRBD2 matching 12 bases. CDR1 KGHDR and CDR2 SFDVKD come from the germline V gene. The trim removed 0 bases at V and 8 bases at J, leaving 10 bases unmatched. CDR3 length equals 18 residues. The CDR3 loop is CATSDLTTGTSGPDEQFF. CDR3 bases: TGTGCCACCAGTGATTTGACAACCGGGACTAGCGGGCCGGATGAGCAGTTCTTC.

J is TRBJ2-5 and V is TRBV6-2 or TRBV6-3; 9 nucleotides agree with TRBD2. CDR3 length: 16 amino acids. CDR1 and CDR2 (germline): MNHEY, SVGEGT. The J segment lost 5 bases and the V segment lost 5 bases, leaving 12 bases of the junction unmatched. The CDR3 region has the DNA TGTGCCAGCAGTCAATCCCTAGCGGGGTCACGGGAGACCCAGTACTTC. Its translation: CASSQSLAGSRETQYF.

This chain links TRBV27 with TRBJ2-7, with TRBD2 as a possible D gene (6 bases). The V and J ends lost 4 bases and 5 bases respectively, with 15 bases between them. The length of the CDR3 is 14 residues. Germline V gene data show CDR1 as MNHEY and CDR2 as SMNVEV (reference sequence). The CDR3 bases are TGTGCCAGCAGTTGGGCAGGGAGGTCCCACGAGCAGTACTTC. It yields the protein CASSWAGRSHEQYF.

The table lists this clone with a few counts. This chain links TRBV18 with TRBJ1-2, with 10 bases matching TRBD1. Unmatched junction bases numbered 7, after V lost 2 bases and J lost 7 bases. The CDR3 runs 15 residues. Per germline, CDR1 KGHSH and CDR2 LQKENI. CDR3 sequence: CASSPSGQGISGYTF. CDR3 nucleotide sequence: TGTGCCAGCTCACCATCGGGACAGGGGATCTCTGGCTACACCTTC.

The chain recombines TRBV30 with TRBJ1-6; D call uncertain. CDR1 and CDR2 (germline): GTSNPN, SVGIG (reference sequence). V dropped 0 bases and J dropped 4 bases, with 4 bases sitting between them. The CDR3 totals 13 residues. CDR3 residues: CAWSVQYNSPLHF. In nucleotides, the CDR3 is TGTGCCTGGAGTGTACAGTATAATTCACCCCTCCACTTT.

The table lists this clone with many counts. Other DNA variants within this sample encode the same CDR3. The chain combines TRBV28 with TRBJ1-4; TRBD1 might be the D (5 bases). The CDR3 has 16 amino acids. Deletions cut 3 bases from V and 7 bases from J, with 18 bases between. Germline V gives CDR1 MDHEN, CDR2 SYDVKM. CDR3 region: CASSLGTDGRGEKLFF. The CDR3 DNA follows: TGTGCCAGCAGTTTGGGCACCGACGGGAGGGGTGAAAAACTGTTTTTT.

There are a few counts of this clone. The V gene is TRBV6-5, the J gene TRBJ1-2; D may be TRBD1 (5 bases). The CDR3 extends over 13 amino acids. Germline CDR1 is MNHEY and CDR2 is SVGAGI. Trimming left V 6 bases short and J 4 bases short, with 12 bases between. The CDR3 DNA reads as TGTGCCAGCAGGGCGGGACGGATCTATGGCTACACCTTC. Amino acids: CASRAGRIYGYTF.

This clone has ten or more counts. The chain recombines TRBV6-6 with TRBJ1-1; TRBD1 agrees at 7 bases. CDR1 and CDR2 (germline): MNHNY, SVGAGI (reference sequence). The V and J ends lost 5 bases and 3 bases, in that order; junction bases with no gene match: 15. There are 17 residues in the CDR3. In DNA, the CDR3 is TGTGCCAGCAGTCCTCCTCGTCGCGGAGGGGGCTACACTGAAGCTTTCTTT. Protein: CASSPPRRGGGYTEAFF.